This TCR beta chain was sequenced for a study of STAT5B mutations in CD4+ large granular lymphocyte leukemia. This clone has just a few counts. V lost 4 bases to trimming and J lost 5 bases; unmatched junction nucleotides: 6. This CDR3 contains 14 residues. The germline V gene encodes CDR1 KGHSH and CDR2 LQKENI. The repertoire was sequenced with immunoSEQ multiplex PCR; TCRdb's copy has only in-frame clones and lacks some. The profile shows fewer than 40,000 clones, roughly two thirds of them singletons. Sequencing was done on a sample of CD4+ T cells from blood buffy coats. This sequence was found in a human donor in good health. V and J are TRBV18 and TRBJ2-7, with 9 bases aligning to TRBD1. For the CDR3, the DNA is TGTGCCAGCTCACAACTGACAGGGGGAGACGAGCAGTACTTC. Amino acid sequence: CASSQLTGGDEQYF.